A selection of T cell receptor beta chains follows, all from one sample in a study of beta chain features in type 1 diabetes. The table came from immunoSEQ multiplex PCR; TCRdb's copy has only in-frame clones and leaves some out. The sample holds about 170,000 clones, over 6% seen once. The sample taken for sequencing was central memory CD4+ T cells from blood. These receptors came from a man between 18 and 29 years old with type 1 diabetes. Both conserved end residues are part of each CDR3. The D gene is left open where the match is weak. Where a row states a size, it is once, few, many or the class of an expanded clone; other rows omit it.

clone size	D gene	V gene	J gene	CDR3 protein	CDR3 DNA
few	TRBD2	TRBV6-5	TRBJ2-7	CASSYPRTSGAYEQYF	TGTGCCAGCAGTTACCCACGGACTAGCGGGGCCTACGAGCAGTACTTC
few	NA	TRBV27	TRBJ1-1	CASSRQERGTEAFF	TGTGCCAGCAGTAGACAGGAGAGGGGCACTGAAGCTTTCTTT
few	NA	TRBV5-1	TRBJ2-3	CASSKASQDTQYF	TGCGCCAGCAGCAAGGCTAGCCAGGATACGCAGTATTTT
few	NA	TRBV6-5	TRBJ2-2	CASSYETGNTGELFF	TGTGCCAGCAGTTACGAAACAGGGAACACCGGGGAGCTGTTTTTT
once	NA	TRBV18	TRBJ2-2	CASSPWHASEGGELFF	TGTGCCAGCTCACCATGGCATGCTAGCGAAGGCGGGGAGCTGTTTTTT
few	TRBD1	TRBV5-5	TRBJ2-5	CASSRGTGETQYF	TGTGCCAGCAGCCGAGGGACAGGGGAGACCCAGTACTTC
few	TRBD2	TRBV4-3	TRBJ2-3	CASSQGPTSGGGDTQYF	TGCGCCAGCAGCCAAGGACCGACTAGCGGGGGTGGGGATACGCAGTATTTT
NA	NA	TRBV5-4	TRBJ2-7	CASSQRPEGYYEQYF	TGTGCCAGCAGCCAGCGTCCCGAGGGCTACTACGAGCAGTACTTC
NA	TRBD2	TRBV2	TRBJ2-3	CASSPTSGGTDTQYF	TGTGCCAGCAGTCCGACTAGCGGTGGCACAGATACGCAGTATTTT
NA	NA	TRBV27	TRBJ2-7	CASSSGSYEQYF	TGTGCCAGCAGTTCCGGGTCCTACGAGCAGTACTTC
NA	NA	TRBV9	TRBJ2-1	CASSVVAGSNEQFF	TGTGCCAGCAGCGTAGTGGCAGGGTCGAATGAGCAGTTCTTC
few	TRBD1	TRBV9	TRBJ2-3	CASSAGQGIITDTQYF	TGTGCCAGCAGCGCCGGACAGGGGATTATCACAGATACGCAGTATTTT
few	TRBD1	TRBV28	TRBJ2-7	CASSLGTVREQYF	TGTGCCAGCAGTTTGGGGACAGTTCGCGAGCAGTACTTC
few	NA	TRBV28	TRBJ1-2	CASTYDINYGYTF	TGTGCCAGCACCTACGACATTAACTATGGCTACACCTTC
NA	NA	TRBV21-1	TRBJ2-5	CASSKDRKGEKETQYF	TGTGCCAGCAGCAAAGATAGGAAGGGGGAAAAAGAGACCCAGTACTTC
NA	NA	TRBV7-8	TRBJ2-5	CASSLQSAGETQYF	TGTGCCAGCAGCTTACAGTCGGCGGGAGAGACCCAGTACTTC
few	TRBD1	TRBV15	TRBJ2-4	CATSSRSGGQAKNIQYF	TGTGCCACCAGCAGCCGATCAGGGGGTCAAGCCAAAAACATTCAGTACTTC
few	NA	TRBV19	TRBJ1-1	CASSRGGSVGRTEAFF	TGTGCCAGTAGTCGGGGGGGGAGCGTGGGGAGGACTGAAGCTTTCTTT
NA	NA	TRBV12-5	TRBJ1-2	CASGPERGAGGYTF	TGTGCTAGTGGTCCCGAGCGGGGGGCAGGGGGCTACACCTTC
NA	TRBD2	TRBV28	TRBJ2-7	CASSLRGTRGYEQYF	TGTGCCAGCAGCCTACGGGGGACTAGAGGCTACGAGCAGTACTTC
NA	TRBD2	TRBV5-6	TRBJ2-5	CASSSWGGYQETQYF	TGTGCCAGCAGCTCGTGGGGGGGATATCAAGAGACCCAGTACTTC
once	NA	TRBV15	TRBJ1-2	CATSRDIAQAYGYTF	TGTGCCACCAGCAGAGATATTGCCCAGGCCTATGGCTACACCTTC
NA	TRBD1	TRBV4-2	TRBJ1-6	CASSLDRGNSPLHF	TGTGCCAGCAGCTTGGACAGGGGAAATTCACCCCTCCACTTT
few	NA	TRBV11-2	TRBJ2-3	CASSFSRDTQYF	TGTGCCAGCAGCTTTAGCCGCGATACGCAGTATTTT
few	TRBD1	TRBV28	TRBJ1-4	CATRTGGTANEKLFF	TGTGCCACCCGGACAGGGGGGACAGCTAATGAAAAACTGTTTTTT
few	TRBD1	TRBV7-9	TRBJ2-7	CASSFFGQGYEQYF	TGTGCCAGCAGCTTTTTCGGACAGGGGTACGAGCAGTACTTC
few	TRBD2	TRBV7-2	TRBJ2-5	CASGRDLAGGDVTQYF	TGTGCCAGCGGGAGGGATCTCGCGGGGGGAGATGTGACCCAGTACTTC
few	NA	TRBV6-5	TRBJ2-7	CASSYRSESYEQYF	TGTGCCAGCAGTTACAGGAGTGAATCCTACGAGCAGTACTTC
few	NA	TRBV5-4	TRBJ2-7	CASSISGQGYEQYF	TGTGCCAGCAGCATTTCCGGGCAGGGCTACGAGCAGTACTTC
few	NA	TRBV29-1	TRBJ2-7	CSVKGTPSYEQYF	TGCAGCGTTAAAGGCACACCTTCCTACGAGCAGTACTTC
NA	NA	TRBV7-2	TRBJ1-2	CASSPSDSYGYTF	TGTGCCAGCAGCCCCTCCGACTCCTATGGCTACACCTTC
NA	NA	TRBV11-2	TRBJ2-3	CASGAGATDTQYF	TGTGCCAGCGGGGCGGGGGCGACAGATACGCAGTATTTT
few	NA	TRBV15	TRBJ2-1	CATSRDPGRQQFF	TGTGCCACCAGCAGAGATCCTGGCCGCCAGCAGTTCTTC
few	TRBD1	TRBV7-9	TRBJ2-2	CASRTPGGANTGELFF	TGTGCCAGCAGGACGCCAGGGGGCGCGAACACCGGGGAGCTGTTTTTT
NA	NA	TRBV5-4	TRBJ1-2	CASSQEVGGINTF	TGCGCCAGCAGCCAAGAGGTGGGGGGGATTAACACCTTC
NA	TRBD2	TRBV9	TRBJ2-1	CASSVGGGAYQGQFF	TGTGCCAGCAGCGTAGGCGGGGGGGCGTATCAAGGGCAGTTCTTC